This T cell receptor beta chain was observed in a study of T cell responses to AZD1222 COVID-19 vaccine. Some clones are missing from TCRdb's copy, which holds only in-frame ones; the method was immunoSEQ multiplex PCR. The sample has 100,000 to 150,000 clones, roughly 82% seen once. V shed 1 base and J 7 bases; nucleotides not matched to a gene: 7. The CDR3 sequence is 14 residues long. Germline CDR1 and CDR2: SGHRS and YFSETQ. Study outcomes and limitations: Baseline serostatus was positive in only six AZD1222 recipients. Increases in Spike-specific TCR breadth and depth were seen after two AZD1222 doses. Scientists sampled the repertoires only once the peak T cell response had passed. Donor demographics were predominantly white British with a female majority; clonal diversity may be underestimated.

Of note for this clone: Its antigen is currently unknown.

The V call is TRBV5-1, the J call TRBJ2-7; TRBD1 agrees at 8 bases. The TCR originated in an adult who received the AZD1222 COVID-19 vaccine. Here the sequenced sample was peripheral blood, taken 28 days after the second AZD1222 dose. CDR3 nucleotide sequence: TGCGCCAGCAGCTTGATTGGACAGGGAAGGGAGCAGTACTTC. Translating gives CASSLIGQGREQYF.